This T cell receptor (beta chain) was captured by sequencing in a study of blood T cell repertoires in COVID-19. Study information: Researchers got acute and convalescent COVID-19 samples from the United States, Italy and Spain. The analysed material was cDNA or gDNA that came from T cells, B-cell-depleted T cells, or PBMCs.

The CDR3 runs to 15 residues. Germline loops: CDR1 SGHRS, CDR2 YFSETQ. V was shortened by 1 base and J by 2 bases, with 10 bases between the two germline ends. In the authors' workflow: The authors estimated nucleated cell counts from reference gene primer amplification. Only in-frame clones appear in the TCRdb table, and some are missing; sequencing was by immunoSEQ multiplex PCR. V, J and clone size are those of that table, while D and trimming were read from the DNA. The sample lists around 250,000 clones, approximately 87% seen once, with less than 8% in the top ten. The V gene is TRBV5-1, the J gene TRBJ2-1; D remains unclear. The sequencing sample was made of peripheral blood. This receptor was obtained from a man between 60 and 75 years old with acute or convalescent COVID-19. The CDR3 loop reads CASSLTAEAYNEQFF. In DNA, the CDR3 is TGCGCCAGCAGCTTGACCGCAGAGGCCTACAATGAGCAGTTCTTC.